One sample yielded the 31 T cell receptor beta chains listed below, sequenced in a study of shared clonotypes between healthy human individuals. Produced via immunoSEQ multiplex PCR; TCRdb's table is partial and in-frame only. The sample has 1.5 million to 1.9 million clones, 98% seen once; the top ten hold about 0.4%. Source material: naive CD4+ T cells sorted from blood. Subset of the sample: CD45RA+ positively selected. All receptors derive from a man aged 25 to 45 in good health.

This chain joins TRBV30 and TRBJ1-2; 11 nucleotides align to TRBD1. Germline V gene data show CDR1 as GTSNPN and CDR2 as SVGIG (reference sequence). The CDR3 runs 14 residues. With 6 bases clipped from V and 2 bases from J, the junction kept 5 bases outside the gene matches. The CDR3 sequence is CACFGDRGNYGYTF. CDR3 coding DNA: TGTGCCTGCTTTGGGGACAGGGGGAACTATGGCTACACCTTC.

V and J are TRBV29-1 and TRBJ2-1; 10 bases fit TRBD2. The CDR3 loop spans 16 amino acids. Germline loops: CDR1 SQVTM, CDR2 ANQGSEA. V dropped 5 bases and J dropped 4; count of bases not matched to a gene: 11. This CDR3 is CSVPTATSGKYNEQFF. The CDR3 DNA follows: TGCAGCGTTCCCACCGCAACTAGCGGGAAATACAATGAGCAGTTCTTC.

The chain combines TRBV6-4 with TRBJ2-2, with D possibly TRBD1 on 7 matching bases. The germline V and J ends were trimmed by 3 bases and 7 bases, with 15 bases remaining between them. Germline lookup yields CDR1 MRHNA and CDR2 SNTAGT. The CDR3 has 15 residues. The CDR3 loop is CASSDWRGLFGELFF. The CDR3, as DNA: TGTGCCAGCAGTGATTGGAGGGGGCTATTCGGGGAGCTGTTTTTT.

V usage is TRBV6-5 and J usage is TRBJ1-2; a possible D gene is TRBD1 (5 bases). Between the trimmed V and J ends, which lost 2 bases and 2 bases, there was a span of 12 bases. Germline values: CDR1 MNHEY, CDR2 SVGAGI. The CDR3 length is 15 residues. The CDR3 is CASSYRGEENYGYTF. Here the CDR3 DNA reads TGTGCCAGCAGTTACCGAGGGGAGGAAAACTATGGCTACACCTTC.

J is TRBJ2-1 and V is TRBV16; possible D gene TRBD2, 5 bases. Germline loops: CDR1 KGHSY, CDR2 FQNENV. V was cut by 6 bases and J by 6 bases, with 18 bases left in between. The CDR3 runs 15 residues. CDR3: CASSTEGMVGNEQFF. CDR3 in DNA: TGTGCCAGCAGTACTGAGGGAATGGTGGGCAATGAGCAGTTCTTC.

The V and J genes are TRBV2 and TRBJ2-3; D is unresolved. Germline-derived CDR1 and CDR2 are SNHLY and FYNNEI. The CDR3 is 13 amino acids. With 7 bases removed from V and 2 bases from J, the gap between germline ends came to 10 bases. The CDR3 reads CASTGIVTDTQYF. The DNA for the CDR3 is TGTGCCAGCACCGGAATAGTCACAGATACGCAGTATTTT.

This clone has just one count. This CDR3 is also generated by other DNA sequences in the sample. The V call is TRBV18, the J call TRBJ1-5; D remains unclear. In germline, CDR1 is KGHSH, CDR2 LQKENI. The CDR3 consists of 13 residues. V was pared by 2 bases and J by 4 bases, with 6 bases between. The CDR3 DNA follows: TGTGCCAGCTCACCAGGAGGGAATCAGCCCCAGCATTTT. Its translation is CASSPGGNQPQHF.

The rearrangement uses TRBV19 and TRBJ1-1; D gene ambiguous. Trimming shortened V by 8 bases and J by 2 bases, and 15 bases separated the two germline ends. Germline CDR1 reads LNHDA; CDR2 reads SQIVND (reference sequence). The CDR3 loop spans 14 amino acids. The CDR3 DNA follows: TGTGCCAGTTTACCACAGATTCATAACACTGAAGCTTTCTTT. Its translation: CASLPQIHNTEAFF.

CDR3 in amino acids: CAITGTGRNEQYF. The CDR3 DNA reads as TGTGCCATCACCGGGACAGGGAGGAACGAGCAGTACTTC. The chain employs TRBV10-3 and TRBJ2-7; the match to TRBD1 covers 9 bases. Per germline, CDR1 ENHRY and CDR2 SYGVKD. This CDR3 comprises 13 residues. Germline trimming cut 7 bases from V and 5 bases from J; bases unmatched to any gene: 6.

J is TRBJ2-7 and V is TRBV15, with D hard to call. CDR1 and CDR2 (germline): LNHNV, YYDKDF (reference sequence). V gave up 0 bases and J gave up 5 bases, with 14 bases separating them. The CDR3 has 15 amino acids. The CDR3 region has the DNA TGTGCCACCAGCAGAGACACTCTCGGATCAAACGAGCAGTACTTC. Translation gives CATSRDTLGSNEQYF. Full variable domain (missing parts from reference TRBV15 and TRBJ2-7): DAMVIQNPRYQVTQFGKPVTLSCSQTLNHNVMYWYQQKSSQAPKLLFHYYDKDFNNEADTPDNFQSRRPNTSFCFLDIRSPGLGDTAMYLCATSRDTLGSNEQYFGPGTRLTVT.

J is TRBJ2-5 and V is TRBV9; the match to TRBD1 covers 8 bases. The CDR3 has 13 residues. Germline-derived CDR1 and CDR2 are SGDLS and YYNGEE. J was trimmed by 3 bases and V by 5 bases; bases with no gene match: 3. The CDR3 loop reads CASSTGGKETQYF. The DNA for the CDR3 is TGTGCCAGCAGTACAGGGGGTAAAGAGACCCAGTACTTC.

V gene TRBV15 combines with J gene TRBJ2-3; D is uncertain. The CDR3 loop spans 12 amino acids. The V gene's germline CDR1 is LNHNV and CDR2 YYDKDF (reference sequence). The V end was cut by 1 base, the J end by 6 bases, with 5 bases between. Here the CDR3 reads CATSRGRDTQYF. CDR3 coding DNA: TGTGCCACCAGCAGAGGGCGGGATACGCAGTATTTT.

The V gene is TRBV5-4, the J gene TRBJ2-5; TRBD1 matches 7 bases. The ends lost 1 base at V and 6 bases at J; junction bases unmatched: 3. Germline values: CDR1 SGHNT, CDR2 YYREEE (reference sequence). There are 13 residues in the CDR3. The chain's CDR3 is CASSLQGEKTQYF. As DNA, the CDR3 is TGTGCCAGCAGCTTGCAGGGGGAGAAGACCCAGTACTTC.

V usage is TRBV29-1 and J usage is TRBJ2-7, with D hard to call. This CDR3 is 12 amino acids long. V gave up 0 bases and J gave up 6 bases, with 9 bases separating them. Per the germline V gene, CDR1 is SQVTM and CDR2 is ANQGSEA. For the CDR3, the DNA is TGCAGCGTTGAAGATCAGCCGGGCGAGCAGTACTTC. Its translation: CSVEDQPGEQYF.

V usage is TRBV5-1 and J usage is TRBJ2-7; either TRBD1 or TRBD2 may supply D (5 bases each). The CDR3 contains 14 residues. Trimming pared 7 bases from V and 5 bases from J, leaving 19 bases between. The germline V gene has CDR1 SGHRS and CDR2 YFSETQ. The DNA for the CDR3 is TGCGCCAGCGGGGACGGGCCTTCGGGCCACGAGCAGTACTTC. This sequence encodes CASGDGPSGHEQYF. Full variable domain (rest looked up from reference TRBV5-1 and TRBJ2-7): KAGVTQTPRYLIKTRGQQVTLSCSPISGHRSVSWYQQTPGQGLQFLFEYFSETQRNKGNFPGRFSGRQFSNSRSEMNVSTLELGDSALYLCASGDGPSGHEQYFGPGTRLTVT.

This chain connects TRBV14 to TRBJ2-3; a possible D gene is TRBD2 (5 bases). V was clipped by 1 base and J by 7 bases, with 15 bases between them. The CDR3 length is 15 residues. Germline V CDR1 and CDR2: SGHDN, FVKESK. CDR3 in amino acids: CASSQAGLDLHTQYF. The CDR3, as DNA: TGTGCCAGCAGCCAAGCGGGGTTGGACTTGCATACGCAGTATTTT.

The chain joins TRBV29-1 to TRBJ2-5; D uncertain. There are 12 residues in the CDR3. Germline V gene data show CDR1 as SQVTM and CDR2 as ANQGSEA. Trimming stripped 2 bases from V and 1 base from J, with 5 bases between. The CDR3 protein is CSVEPPQETQYF. The CDR3 DNA reads as TGCAGCGTTGAACCGCCCCAAGAGACCCAGTACTTC.

The chain links TRBV15 to TRBJ1-2, with D unclear. Germline loops: CDR1 LNHNV, CDR2 YYDKDF (reference sequence). This CDR3 is 13 amino acids long. Between the trimmed V and J ends, which lost 5 bases and 3 bases, there was a span of 10 bases. The CDR3 DNA follows: TGTGCCACCAGCGCTTCCTCGGACTATGGCTACACCTTC. It encodes CATSASSDYGYTF.

The chain joins TRBV19 to TRBJ1-1, with D unclear. Trimming took 4 bases from V and 5 from J, leaving 11 bases between them. This CDR3 spans 13 amino acids. CDR1 is LNHDA and CDR2 is SQIVND in the germline V gene (reference sequence). CDR3 nucleotide sequence: TGTGCCAGTAGTAGGTCTTCGGGGACTGAAGCTTTCTTT. Amino acid sequence: CASSRSSGTEAFF.

The chain recombines TRBV28 with TRBJ2-7; 10 positions match TRBD1. CDR1 is MDHEN, CDR2 SYDVKM, per germline. CDR3 length: 15 amino acids. V dropped 3 bases and J dropped 4; count of bases not matched to a gene: 6. The CDR3 region is CASSFPTGQGYEQYF. DNA for the CDR3: TGTGCCAGCAGTTTCCCCACGGGACAGGGGTACGAGCAGTACTTC.

This clone showed up just a few times. Other DNA sequences in this sample translate to the same CDR3. The chain links TRBV18 to TRBJ2-2, with D perhaps TRBD1 (5 bases). The CDR3 is 13 amino acids. The V gene's germline CDR1 is KGHSH and CDR2 LQKENI. V was trimmed by 3 bases and J by 5 bases, leaving 7 bases between them. In DNA, the CDR3 is TGTGCCAGCTCACCCCAGGGAACCGGGGAGCTGTTTTTT. Residues: CASSPQGTGELFF.

The chain couples TRBV7-3 to TRBJ2-1; no definite D call. The germline CDR1 and CDR2 sequences are SGHTA and FQGTGA. The CDR3 sequence is 13 residues long. Trimming left V 1 base short and J 2 bases short, with 3 bases between. CDR3 in amino acids: CASSLMTYNEQFF. In DNA, the CDR3 is TGTGCCAGCAGCTTAATGACCTACAATGAGCAGTTCTTC.

The CDR3 sequence: CASSLDGVGASYNEQFF. CDR3 bases: TGTGCCAGCAGCTTGGACGGGGTAGGGGCTTCCTACAATGAGCAGTTCTTC. The gene calls are TRBV5-5 and TRBJ2-1; D might be TRBD1 or TRBD2, each matching 5 bases. CDR1 and CDR2 from the germline V gene are SGHKS and YYEKEE (reference sequence). This CDR3 is 17 amino acids long. V shed 0 bases and J shed 1 base, with 14 bases lying between them. The full variable domain, its missing parts supplied by reference TRBV5-5 and TRBJ2-1, is DAGVTQSPTHLIKTRGQQVTLRCSPISGHKSVSWYQQVLGQGPQFIFQYYEKEERGRGNFPDRFSARQFPNYSSELNVNALLLGDSALYLCASSLDGVGASYNEQFFGPGTRLTVL.

The CDR3 protein is CASSLAPTGTGELFF. As DNA, the CDR3 is TGTGCCAGCAGCTTGGCCCCTACGGGGACCGGGGAGCTGTTTTTT. This chain joins TRBV5-4 and TRBJ2-2; D is possibly TRBD2 (5 bases). This CDR3 has 15 amino acids. The germline gives CDR1 SGHNT, CDR2 YYREEE (reference sequence). Trimming stripped 0 bases from V and 5 bases from J, with 11 bases between.

The rearrangement links TRBV6-1 to TRBJ2-1; 7 nucleotides line up with TRBD2. This CDR3 contains 14 residues. CDR1 and CDR2 (germline): MNHNS, SASEGT. V lost 3 bases, J lost 15 bases, and 14 bases stayed unmatched. In DNA, the CDR3 is TGTGCCAGCAGTGACGTGGGAGGGCTACAAAGGGTGTTCTTC. This sequence encodes CASSDVGGLQRVFF.

The chain uses TRBV11-2 and TRBJ2-1, with TRBD2 identical over 7 bases. The germline V gene encodes CDR1 SGHAT and CDR2 FQNNGV. This CDR3 spans 15 amino acids. The trim removed 1 base at V and 8 bases at J, leaving 8 bases unmatched. This CDR3 reads CASSLGTTSFDEQFF. CDR3 sequence (DNA): TGTGCCAGCAGCTTAGGAACGACTAGCTTCGATGAGCAGTTCTTC.

The rearrangement uses TRBV6-5 and TRBJ2-2, with D possibly matching TRBD2 (5 bases). Trimming took off 2 bases at V and 4 bases at J, with 11 bases between the two ends. The CDR3 length is 15 residues. CDR1 and CDR2 (germline): MNHEY, SVGAGI. This chain's CDR3 is CASSYRSGVTGELFF. CDR3 bases: TGTGCCAGCAGTTACCGGTCCGGGGTCACCGGGGAGCTGTTTTTT.

The rearrangement joins TRBV18 to TRBJ1-1, with D tentatively TRBD1 (6 bases). Between the trimmed V and J ends, which lost 3 bases and 4 bases, there was a span of 12 bases. CDR1 and CDR2 from the germline V gene are KGHSH and LQKENI. CDR3 size: 14 residues. The CDR3 spells CASSPLRGATEAFF. The DNA of the CDR3 is TGTGCCAGCTCACCTCTCAGGGGCGCCACTGAAGCTTTCTTT.

This chain uses TRBV7-9 with TRBJ2-3; 7 bases match TRBD1. Looked up from germline, CDR1 is SEHNR and CDR2 is FQNEAQ (reference sequence). The V and J ends lost 3 bases and 4 bases, in that order; junction bases with no gene match: 7. The CDR3 is 15 residues long. In DNA, the CDR3 is TGTGCCAGCAGCTTTAGTCGGCAGGGGGCAGATACGCAGTATTTT. Translated, it gives CASSFSRQGADTQYF.

The chain couples TRBV11-3 to TRBJ2-5; 7 bases are a match to TRBD2. The V gene end was trimmed by 2 bases and the J gene end by 3 bases; junction bases not matched to a gene: 0. The CDR3 has 13 amino acids. Germline loops: CDR1 SGHNT, CDR2 YENEEA. In DNA form, the CDR3 reads TGTGCCAGCAGCTTAAGCGGGGAAGAGACCCAGTACTTC. Protein product: CASSLSGEETQYF. Looking up the rest from reference TRBV11-3 and TRBJ2-5 gives the full variable domain: EAGVVQSPRYKIIEKKQPVAFWCNPISGHNTLYWYLQNLGQGPELLIRYENEEAVDDSQLPKDRFSAERLKGVDSTLKIQPAELGDSAVYLCASSLSGEETQYFGPGTRLLVL.

Concerning this clone itself: In the same sample, other DNA sequences code for this CDR3. V is TRBV28 and J is TRBJ1-2; no firm D call. The CDR3 covers 12 residues. V dropped 4 bases and J dropped 3 bases, with 6 bases sitting between them. In germline, CDR1 is MDHEN, CDR2 SYDVKM. CDR3 nucleotides: TGTGCCAGCAGTTCTGGGGACTATGGCTACACCTTC. It is translated as CASSSGDYGYTF.